The present T cell receptor beta chain was sequenced within a study of CD8 T cells in Susac syndrome. RNA in amounts of about 0.5 to 1 ug was reverse transcribed with random hexamers. TCRdb analysed the immunoSEQ multiplex PCR reads with MiXCR anew, one entry per CDR3 protein. The table shows about 150,000 distinct CDR3 sequences, with roughly 96% occurring only once. V shed 3 bases, J shed 0 bases, and the junction held 4 bases outside the gene matches. The CDR3 runs to 15 residues. Germline V gives CDR1 SGDLS, CDR2 YYNGEE. Sequencing input: CD8+ T cells from PBMCs. This sequence joins TRBV9 and TRBJ1-1; 8 nucleotides agree with TRBD1. This TCR came from a human donor with multiple sclerosis. CDR3 in amino acids: CASSDRQGMNTEAFF. The DNA for the CDR3 is TGTGCCAGCAGCGACCGACAGGGGATGAACACTGAAGCTTTCTTT.